This T cell receptor (beta chain) derives from a study of T cell changes during pregnancy in multiple sclerosis (dated by TCRdb to about 2019). Concerning the study at large: Changes in the T cell repertoire over the course of pregnancy were examined in this study in women with multiple sclerosis.

Libraries were made using the immunoSEQ multiplex PCR assay. TCRdb stores this immuneACCESS table with in-frame sequences only. Part of the clones is absent; in the studies checked, under half of the shortfall reflects unresolved V genes, and no reason is known for the rest. The sample table contains tens of thousands of clones; only one count was recorded for roughly 93% of them. Clones ranked in the top ten supply less than 4.5% of the sample. V lost 0 bases and J lost 0 bases; the stretch between them is 9 bases long. From the cysteine up to the phenylalanine, the CDR3 has a length of 15 residues. Here the CDR3 DNA is all that survives: 45 bases in frame from base 1. CDR1 and CDR2, per the germline V gene (reference sequence), are SGHNT and YYREEE. As for this clone: What this receptor recognizes is not known. No quality values exist for individual bases; no much larger clone is one base distant.

Here the chain combines TRBV5-4 and TRBJ1-1, with the D segment identity uncertain. The origin of this receptor is a female donor with multiple sclerosis, enrolled in a pregnancy study. The material was CD8+ T cells from peripheral blood mononuclear cells, obtained in the second trimester of pregnancy. This receptor has the CDR3 CASSLAGDMNTEAFF. The DNA is as follows: TGTGCCAGCAGCTTGGCGGGAGATATGAACACTGAAGCTTTCTTT.